The clone carrying this T cell receptor beta chain is categorized as medium-sized (0.01 to 0.1%). Other nucleotide sequences in the sample specify the same CDR3. This entry comes from a study of PD-1 blockade in classical Hodgkin lymphoma. Noted time point: newly diagnosed, previously untreated cHL patient sample. Produced via immunoSEQ multiplex PCR; TCRdb's table is partial and in-frame only. The sample includes tens of thousands of clones, about 89% of them seen just once. In germline, CDR1 is SGHAT, CDR2 FQNNGV. J lost 6 bases, V lost 1 base, and 3 bases had no gene match. There are 13 residues in the CDR3.

The sequence was collected from a human donor with classical Hodgkin lymphoma. The chain links TRBV11-2 to TRBJ2-7, with 7 bases identical to TRBD2. Sequencing was performed on peripheral blood mononuclear cells (PBMCs). CDR3 bases: TGTGCCAGCAGCTTAGGCGGGAGTCTCGAGCAGTACTTC. This translates into CASSLGGSLEQYF.